This is a list of T cell receptor beta chains from one sample in a study of tumor-infiltrating lymphocytes in primary liver carcinoma. TCRdb re-called the multiplex PCR reads through MiXCR, storing one row per CDR3 protein. The table shows roughly 190,000 distinct CDR3 sequences, with around 81% occurring only once. Specimen: tumor tissue from primary liver carcinoma. These receptors were collected from a man in his forties with primary liver carcinoma and hepatitis B virus infection. Both conserved end residues are part of each CDR3. D genes are given only for firm matches. A row's size may be missing; if present it is once, few, many or a size class.

d_call: -; v_call: TRBV12-3/TRBV12-4; clone_size: -; j_call: TRBJ2-5; cdr3_nt: TGTGCCAACAGTTTAGTAGTGGGAGAGACCCAGTACTTC; cdr3_aa: CANSLVVGETQYF
d_call: TRBD2; v_call: TRBV11-2; clone_size: -; j_call: TRBJ2-7; cdr3_nt: TGTGCCACCAGCTTAACCCTAGCGGGGACTAGAGACCAGTACTTC; cdr3_aa: CATSLTLAGTRDQYF
d_call: -; v_call: TRBV6-5; clone_size: -; j_call: TRBJ1-3; cdr3_nt: TGTGCCACCAGTTACTCGAGGCCGAAAAGTTCTGGAAACACCATATATTTT; cdr3_aa: CATSYSRPKSSGNTIYF
d_call: TRBD2; v_call: TRBV29-1; clone_size: -; j_call: TRBJ2-1; cdr3_nt: TGCAGTGTTGGACTAGCGGGAGTGTTGTACAATGAGCAGTTCTTC; cdr3_aa: CSVGLAGVLYNEQFF
d_call: TRBD2; v_call: TRBV4-3; clone_size: -; j_call: TRBJ2-5; cdr3_nt: TGCGCAGGCAGCCAAGCGGCTAGCGGGAGGGCCCTGGAGACCCAGTACTTC; cdr3_aa: CAGSQAASGRALETQYF
d_call: -; v_call: TRBV5-1; clone_size: once; j_call: TRBJ2-7; cdr3_nt: TGCTCCAGCAGGGAATCTACTAGTTACGAGCAATACTTC; cdr3_aa: CSSRESTSYEQYF
d_call: -; v_call: TRBV5-6; clone_size: -; j_call: TRBJ1-6; cdr3_nt: TGTGCCAGCAGCCCAATGATCCCAGTGAATTCACCCCTCCACTTT; cdr3_aa: CASSPMIPVNSPLHF
d_call: -; v_call: TRBV12-3/TRBV12-4; clone_size: -; j_call: TRBJ2-1; cdr3_nt: TGTGCCAGCAGTTTCAGAGGGGCTAGTACCTACAATGATCAGTTCTTC; cdr3_aa: CASSFRGASTYNDQFF
d_call: -; v_call: TRBV5-4; clone_size: -; j_call: TRBJ2-2; cdr3_nt: TGTGCCAGCAGCCTTGATGAGCGCAGCGGGGAGCTGTTTTTT; cdr3_aa: CASSLDERSGELFF
d_call: -; v_call: TRBV5-6; clone_size: -; j_call: TRBJ1-2; cdr3_nt: TGTCCCAGCAGCTCCCGCGACAGGATCGTCAACTATAACTACACCTTC; cdr3_aa: CPSSSRDRIVNYNYTF
d_call: TRBD1; v_call: TRBV29-1; clone_size: -; j_call: TRBJ1-1; cdr3_nt: TGCAGCGGTACAGGGGGCTGTGGGATGAACACTGAGGCTTTCTTT; cdr3_aa: CSGTGGCGMNTEAFF
d_call: -; v_call: TRBV7-3; clone_size: few; j_call: TRBJ2-1; cdr3_nt: TGTGCCAGCAGCATCGGAATCAATGAGCAGTTCTTC; cdr3_aa: CASSIGINEQFF
d_call: -; v_call: TRBV12-3/TRBV12-4; clone_size: -; j_call: TRBJ1-2; cdr3_nt: TGTGCCAGCAGTTTACGGGAGATAGGCGGCTACACCTTC; cdr3_aa: CASSLREIGGYTF
d_call: -; v_call: TRBV5-1; clone_size: once; j_call: TRBJ1-1; cdr3_nt: TGTGCCAGCAGCCTCACGGCCAGGGTGGACACTGAAGCTTTCTTT; cdr3_aa: CASSLTARVDTEAFF
d_call: -; v_call: TRBV11-2; clone_size: -; j_call: TRBJ2-2; cdr3_nt: TGTGCCAGCAGCACAGACTCGAACGCCGGTGAGCTGTTTTTT; cdr3_aa: CASSTDSNAGELFF
d_call: TRBD2; v_call: TRBV20-1; clone_size: -; j_call: TRBJ2-1; cdr3_nt: TGCAGTGCTAGAGACGTCGTGCGGGGGGTGGTGGATGAGCAGTTCTTC; cdr3_aa: CSARDVVRGVVDEQFF
d_call: -; v_call: TRBV12-3/TRBV12-4; clone_size: -; j_call: TRBJ2-3; cdr3_nt: TGTGCCAGCAGTTTATTTCAGGGATCCTATACACAGTATTTT; cdr3_aa: CASSLFQGSYTQYF
d_call: -; v_call: TRBV6-1; clone_size: once; j_call: TRBJ2-5; cdr3_nt: TGTGCCGGCACCCCCTCTTGGGTGAGTCAAGAGACCCAATACTTC; cdr3_aa: CAGTPSWVSQETQYF